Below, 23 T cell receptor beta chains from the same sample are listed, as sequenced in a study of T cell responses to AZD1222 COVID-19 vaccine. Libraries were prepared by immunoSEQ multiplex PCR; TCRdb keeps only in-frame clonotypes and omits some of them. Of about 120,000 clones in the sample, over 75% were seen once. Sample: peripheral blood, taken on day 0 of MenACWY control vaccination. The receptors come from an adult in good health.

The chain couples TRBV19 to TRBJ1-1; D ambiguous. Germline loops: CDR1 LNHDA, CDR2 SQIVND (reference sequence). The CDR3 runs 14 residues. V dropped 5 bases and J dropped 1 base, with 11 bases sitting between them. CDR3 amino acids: CASSFETPNTEAFF. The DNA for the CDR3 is TGTGCCAGTAGTTTCGAGACTCCGAACACTGAAGCTTTCTTT.

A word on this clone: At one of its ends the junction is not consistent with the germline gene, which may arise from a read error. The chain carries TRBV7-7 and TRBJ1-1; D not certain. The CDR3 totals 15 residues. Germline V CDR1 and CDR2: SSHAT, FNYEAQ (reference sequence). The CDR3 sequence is CASSLGGPGNTEAFF. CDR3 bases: TGTGCTAGCAGCTTAGGAGGGCCGGGGAACACTGAAGCTTTCTTT.

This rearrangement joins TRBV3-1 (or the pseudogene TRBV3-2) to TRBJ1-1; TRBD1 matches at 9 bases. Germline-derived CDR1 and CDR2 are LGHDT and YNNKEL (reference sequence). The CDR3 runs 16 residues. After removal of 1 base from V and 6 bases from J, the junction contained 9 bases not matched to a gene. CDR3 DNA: TGTGCCAGCAGCCAAGCGTTAGGGACAGGGAGATCTGAAGCTTTCTTT. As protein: CASSQALGTGRSEAFF.

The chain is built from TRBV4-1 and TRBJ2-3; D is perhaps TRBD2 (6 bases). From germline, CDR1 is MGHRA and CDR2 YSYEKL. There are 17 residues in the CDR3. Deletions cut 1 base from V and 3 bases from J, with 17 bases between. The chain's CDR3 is CASSQALRRGGTDTQYF. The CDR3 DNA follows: TGCGCCAGCAGCCAAGCGCTGAGGCGGGGTGGGACAGATACGCAGTATTTT.

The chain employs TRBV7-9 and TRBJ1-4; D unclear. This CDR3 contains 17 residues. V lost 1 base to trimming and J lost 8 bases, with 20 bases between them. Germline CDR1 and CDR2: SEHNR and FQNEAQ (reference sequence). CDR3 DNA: TGTGCCAGCAGCTTAGAGGTTTCCCGATTACGCCTCGAAAAACTGTTTTTT. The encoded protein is CASSLEVSRLRLEKLFF.

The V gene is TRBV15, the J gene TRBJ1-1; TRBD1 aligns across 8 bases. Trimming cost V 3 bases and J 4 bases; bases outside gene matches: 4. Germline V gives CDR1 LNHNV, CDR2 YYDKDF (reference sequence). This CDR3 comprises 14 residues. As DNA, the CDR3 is TGTGCCACCAGCAGGGGACAGGAGTCCACTGAAGCTTTCTTT. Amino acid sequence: CATSRGQESTEAFF.

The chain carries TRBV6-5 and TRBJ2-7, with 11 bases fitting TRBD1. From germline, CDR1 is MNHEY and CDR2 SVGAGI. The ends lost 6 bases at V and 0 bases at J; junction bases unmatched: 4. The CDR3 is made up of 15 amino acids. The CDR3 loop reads CASSPGTGGSYEQYF. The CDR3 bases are TGTGCCAGCAGCCCCGGGACAGGGGGCTCCTACGAGCAGTACTTC.

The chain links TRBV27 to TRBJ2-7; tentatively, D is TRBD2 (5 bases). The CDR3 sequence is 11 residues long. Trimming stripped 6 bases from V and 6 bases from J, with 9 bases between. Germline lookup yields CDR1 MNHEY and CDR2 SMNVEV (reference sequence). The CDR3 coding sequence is TGTGCCAGCAGGGGCGGAGGCGAGCAGTACTTC. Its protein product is CASRGGGEQYF.

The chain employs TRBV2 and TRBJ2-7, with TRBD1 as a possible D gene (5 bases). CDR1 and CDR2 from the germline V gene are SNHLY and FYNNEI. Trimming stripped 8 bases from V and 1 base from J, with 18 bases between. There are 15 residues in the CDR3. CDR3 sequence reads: CASQQDNQVSYEQYF. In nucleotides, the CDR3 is TGTGCCAGCCAGCAGGACAATCAAGTTTCCTACGAGCAGTACTTC.

The DNA of the CDR3 is TGTGCCACCCCAGGACTCTACGAGCAGTACTTC. Translation gives CATPGLYEQYF. The V call is TRBV6-5, the J call TRBJ2-7; weak D call: TRBD2 (5 bases). In germline, CDR1 is MNHEY, CDR2 SVGAGI. The CDR3 consists of 11 residues. Trimming removed 10 bases at V and 3 bases at J, with 10 bases between.

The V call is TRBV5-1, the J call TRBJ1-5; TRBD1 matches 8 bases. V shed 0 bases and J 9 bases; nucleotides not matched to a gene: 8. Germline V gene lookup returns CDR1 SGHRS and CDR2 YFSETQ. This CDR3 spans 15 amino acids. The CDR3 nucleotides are TGCGCCAGCAGCTTGGCAGGGGGCGGACAGGGGCCCCAGCATTTT. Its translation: CASSLAGGGQGPQHF.

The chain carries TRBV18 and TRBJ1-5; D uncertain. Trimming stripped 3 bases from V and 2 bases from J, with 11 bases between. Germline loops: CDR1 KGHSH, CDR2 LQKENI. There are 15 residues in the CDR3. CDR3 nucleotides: TGTGCCAGCTCACCCGGGGATGTGGGCAATCAGCCCCAGCATTTT. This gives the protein CASSPGDVGNQPQHF.

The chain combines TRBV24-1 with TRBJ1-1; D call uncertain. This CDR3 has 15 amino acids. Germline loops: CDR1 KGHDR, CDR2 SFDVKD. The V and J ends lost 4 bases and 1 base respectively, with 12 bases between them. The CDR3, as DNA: TGTGCCACCAGTGACAGTTCTCGGGGGAACACTGAAGCTTTCTTT. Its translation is CATSDSSRGNTEAFF.

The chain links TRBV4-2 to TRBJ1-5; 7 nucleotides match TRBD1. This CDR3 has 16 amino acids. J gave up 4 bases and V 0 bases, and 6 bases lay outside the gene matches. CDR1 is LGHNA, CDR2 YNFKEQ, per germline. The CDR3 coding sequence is TGTGCCAGCAGCCAAGATCTGGGACAGACGAATCAGCCCCAGCATTTT. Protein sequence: CASSQDLGQTNQPQHF.

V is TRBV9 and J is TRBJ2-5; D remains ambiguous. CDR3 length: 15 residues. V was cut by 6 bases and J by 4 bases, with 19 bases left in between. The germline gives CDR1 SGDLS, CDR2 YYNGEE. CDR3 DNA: TGTGCCAGCACCCTGAGAAGGCCCTGGGGAGAGACCCAGTACTTC. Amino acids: CASTLRRPWGETQYF.

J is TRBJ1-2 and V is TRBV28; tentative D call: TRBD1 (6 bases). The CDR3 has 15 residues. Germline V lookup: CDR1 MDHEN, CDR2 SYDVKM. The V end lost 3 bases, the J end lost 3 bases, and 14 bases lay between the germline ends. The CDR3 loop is CASSFQGSPYYGYTF. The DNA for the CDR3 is TGTGCCAGCAGTTTTCAGGGGTCCCCCTACTATGGCTACACCTTC.

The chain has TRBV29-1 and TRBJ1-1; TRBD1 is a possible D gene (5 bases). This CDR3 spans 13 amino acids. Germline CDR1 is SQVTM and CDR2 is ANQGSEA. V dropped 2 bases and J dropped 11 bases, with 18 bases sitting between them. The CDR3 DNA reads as TGCAGCGTTGAATGGGGCAGGGCGAAACACGCTTTCTTT. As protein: CSVEWGRAKHAFF.

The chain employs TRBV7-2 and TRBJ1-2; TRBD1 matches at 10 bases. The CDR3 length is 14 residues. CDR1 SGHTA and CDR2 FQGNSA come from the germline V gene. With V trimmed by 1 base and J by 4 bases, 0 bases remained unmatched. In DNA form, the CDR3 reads TGTGCCAGCAGCTTAGGACAGGGGGCCTATGGCTACACCTTC. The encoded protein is CASSLGQGAYGYTF.

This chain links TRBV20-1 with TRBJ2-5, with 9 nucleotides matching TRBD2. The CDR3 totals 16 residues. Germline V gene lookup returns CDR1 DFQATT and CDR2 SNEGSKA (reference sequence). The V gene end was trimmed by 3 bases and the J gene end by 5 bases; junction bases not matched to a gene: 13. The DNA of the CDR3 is TGCAGTGCTAGTCTTGCGGGGGGGCCGATCAGGGAGACCCAGTACTTC. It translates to CSASLAGGPIRETQYF.

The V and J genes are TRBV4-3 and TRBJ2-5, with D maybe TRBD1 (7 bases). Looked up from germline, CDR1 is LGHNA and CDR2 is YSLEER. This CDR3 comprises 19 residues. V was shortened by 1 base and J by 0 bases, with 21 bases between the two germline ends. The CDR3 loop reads CASSQVGPFQGDYQETQYF. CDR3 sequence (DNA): TGCGCCAGCAGCCAAGTGGGACCTTTTCAGGGGGACTACCAAGAGACCCAGTACTTC.

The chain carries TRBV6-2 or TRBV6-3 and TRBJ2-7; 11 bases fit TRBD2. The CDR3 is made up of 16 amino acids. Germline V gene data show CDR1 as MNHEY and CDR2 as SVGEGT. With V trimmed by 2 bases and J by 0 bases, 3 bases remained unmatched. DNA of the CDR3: TGTGCCAGCAGTTACGGTCTAGCGGGGGGCTCCTACGAGCAGTACTTC. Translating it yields CASSYGLAGGSYEQYF.

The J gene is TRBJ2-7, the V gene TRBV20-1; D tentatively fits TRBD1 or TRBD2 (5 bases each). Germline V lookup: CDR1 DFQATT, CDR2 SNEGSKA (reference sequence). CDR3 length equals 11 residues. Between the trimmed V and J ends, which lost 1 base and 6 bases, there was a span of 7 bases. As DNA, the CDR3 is TGCAGTGCTAGAGCGGGGCTCGAGCAGTACTTC. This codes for CSARAGLEQYF.

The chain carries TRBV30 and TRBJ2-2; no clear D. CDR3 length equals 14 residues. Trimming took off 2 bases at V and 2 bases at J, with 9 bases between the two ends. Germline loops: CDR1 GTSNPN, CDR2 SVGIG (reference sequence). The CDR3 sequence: CAWSPDSNTGELFF. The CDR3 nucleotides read TGTGCCTGGAGTCCCGACTCTAACACCGGGGAGCTGTTTTTT.